One and the same sample provided the 30 T cell receptor beta chains below, sequenced in a study of OX40 agonist ivuxolimab in advanced cancers. Clones were read by immunoSEQ multiplex PCR, and TCRdb kept only the in-frame ones, dropping some. The top ten clones hold over 10% of a sample with about 45,000 clones, roughly 90% of them seen once. Sample: CD4+ or CD8+ T cells sorted from blood, taken in a trial of the OX40 agonist ivuxolimab. Receptors were obtained from an adult with an advanced solid tumor such as melanoma, head and neck, liver or kidney cancer.

The CDR3: CASSRPGGTEAFF. The CDR3 nucleotides are TGTGCCAGCAGCCGCCCCGGGGGGACTGAAGCTTTCTTT. The chain has TRBV5-6 and TRBJ1-1; D might be TRBD1 (5 bases). The germline V gene has CDR1 SGHDT and CDR2 YYEEEE. V was shortened by 4 bases and J by 5 bases, with 12 bases between the two germline ends. This CDR3 has 13 amino acids. Full variable domain (remainder filled in from reference TRBV5-6 and TRBJ1-1): DAGVTQSPTHLIKTRGQQVTLRCSPKSGHDTVSWYQQALGQGPQFIFQYYEEEERQRGNFPDRFSGHQFPNYSSELNVNALLLGDSALYLCASSRPGGTEAFFGQGTRLTVV.

The CDR3 sequence is CARRHGLDEQFF. CDR3 sequence (DNA): TGTGCCCGTCGTCATGGGTTAGATGAGCAGTTCTTC. The V gene is TRBV2, the J gene TRBJ2-1; D unresolved. V shed 11 bases and J shed 8 bases, with 16 bases lying between them. Looked up from germline, CDR1 is SNHLY and CDR2 is FYNNEI. CDR3 length: 12 amino acids.

The chain recombines TRBV27 with TRBJ2-5; perhaps TRBD2 as D (7 bases). CDR3 length: 13 amino acids. With 4 bases removed from V and 5 bases from J, the gap between germline ends came to 11 bases. In germline, CDR1 is MNHEY, CDR2 SMNVEV (reference sequence). The CDR3 sequence is CASSSRGGETQYF. The CDR3, as DNA: TGTGCCAGCAGTTCCAGGGGAGGGGAGACCCAGTACTTC.

The CDR3 here is CAWSTGQGRDEQYF. The CDR3, as DNA: TGTGCCTGGAGTACGGGACAGGGTCGGGACGAGCAGTACTTC. The chain combines TRBV30 with TRBJ2-7; TRBD1 aligns across 9 bases. This CDR3 comprises 14 residues. V lost 2 bases, J lost 5 bases, and 7 bases stayed unmatched. The germline V gene has CDR1 GTSNPN and CDR2 SVGIG (reference sequence).

The chain couples TRBV7-9 to TRBJ2-1, with D unresolved. The CDR3 runs to 12 residues. Per germline, CDR1 SEHNR and CDR2 FQNEAQ (reference sequence). V was trimmed by 8 bases and J by 6 bases, leaving 11 bases between them. The CDR3 nucleotides read TGTGCCAGCCGGCCTTGGTTCAATGAGCAGTTCTTC. It yields the protein CASRPWFNEQFF.

This clone came up once. This rearrangement joins TRBV9 to TRBJ2-7; 7 nucleotides match TRBD2. From germline, CDR1 is SGDLS and CDR2 YYNGEE. The length of the CDR3 is 15 residues. Trimming took 7 bases from V and 4 from J; bases not matched to a gene: 14. CDR3 DNA sequence: TGTGCCAGCGGGGCGGGGGACTCCCCCTTTTACGAGCAGTACTTC. It is translated as CASGAGDSPFYEQYF.

The chain carries TRBV2 and TRBJ2-7; 8 bases match TRBD1. Germline CDR1 SNHLY, CDR2 FYNNEI. Trimming took 6 bases from V and 5 from J; bases not matched to a gene: 9. This CDR3 region has 14 residues. The CDR3 nucleotides are TGTGCCAGCAGGACCCGGACAGGGCTTCACGAGCAGTACTTC. Its translation is CASRTRTGLHEQYF.

This chain uses TRBV6-6 with TRBJ2-5; D call uncertain. Germline V CDR1 and CDR2: MNHNY, SVGAGI (reference sequence). V lost 2 bases to trimming and J lost 4 bases, with 14 bases between them. The CDR3 is made up of 15 amino acids. CDR3 nucleotide sequence: TGTGCCAGCAGTTACGGTAGGACCTTCGGAGAGACCCAGTACTTC. It specifies CASSYGRTFGETQYF.

The V call is TRBV7-2, the J call TRBJ2-7; D is uncertain. Germline CDR1 and CDR2: SGHTA and FQGNSA. V shed 2 bases and J shed 2 bases, with 10 bases lying between them. The CDR3 totals 14 residues. In nucleotides, the CDR3 is TGTGCCAGCAGCTTATCTCCAGGCACCTACGAGCAGTACTTC. Translation gives CASSLSPGTYEQYF.

The chain employs TRBV18 and TRBJ2-5; unclear D gene. V gave up 5 bases and J gave up 0 bases, with 1 base separating them. Per the germline V gene, CDR1 is KGHSH and CDR2 is LQKENI. The CDR3 has 11 residues. The CDR3 DNA is TGTGCCAGCTCATACCAAGAGACCCAGTACTTC. It encodes CASSYQETQYF.

This clone is classed as medium-sized. V is TRBV10-1 and J is TRBJ1-5; 7 bases are shared with TRBD1. Germline-derived CDR1 and CDR2 are WNHNN and SYGVQD (reference sequence). There are 14 residues in the CDR3. After removal of 3 bases from V and 3 bases from J, the junction contained 2 bases not matched to a gene. The CDR3 sequence is CASSDRGDNQPQHF. The CDR3 DNA reads as TGCGCCAGCAGTGACAGGGGGGACAATCAGCCCCAGCATTTT.

Judged by abundance, this clone is medium-sized. CDR3 DNA: TGTGCCAGCAGCTTTTCCCCCCCGGGACTAGCGGGAGTTACCCACAATGAGCAGTTCTTC. It codes for CASSFSPPGLAGVTHNEQFF. The chain carries TRBV12-1 and TRBJ2-1; the table's D gene call, TRBD2, was not cross checked with the DNA. TRBV12-1 has pseudogene status. The CDR3 has 20 residues.

A few counts support this clone. The rearrangement joins TRBV5-1 to TRBJ1-2; 7 bases fit TRBD1. Germline V CDR1 and CDR2: SGHRS, YFSETQ. The CDR3 spans 15 residues. Trimming cost V 0 bases and J 7 bases; bases outside gene matches: 9. This chain's CDR3 is CASSLEVQGWTGYTF. The DNA of the CDR3 is TGCGCCAGCAGCTTGGAAGTACAGGGGTGGACTGGCTACACCTTC.

The gene calls are TRBV4-1 and TRBJ2-7, with D possibly matching TRBD2 (6 bases). CDR1 is MGHRA, CDR2 YSYEKL, per germline. This CDR3 region has 15 residues. Trimming cost V 1 base and J 1 base, with 11 bases left between them. CDR3 coding DNA: TGCGCCAGCAGCCAAGGTTCTGGGGGGTCCTACGAGCAGTACTTC. Translation gives CASSQGSGGSYEQYF.

The V and J genes are TRBV14 and TRBJ2-1, with 8 bases identical to TRBD1. J lost 8 bases, V lost 4 bases, and 7 bases had no gene match. This CDR3 is 14 amino acids long. Germline V gene lookup returns CDR1 SGHDN and CDR2 FVKESK. The CDR3 spells CASSPLDRDDEQFF. The CDR3 region has the DNA TGTGCCAGCAGCCCACTGGACAGGGACGATGAGCAGTTCTTC. Complete variable domain (other parts from reference TRBV14 and TRBJ2-1): EAGVTQFPSHSVIEKGQTVTLRCDPISGHDNLYWYRRVMGKEIKFLLHFVKESKQDESGMPNNRFLAERTGGTYSTLKVQPAELEDSGVYFCASSPLDRDDEQFFGPGTRLTVL.

For this clone: This sample also contains other DNA sequences that code for the same CDR3. The chain combines TRBV6-5 with TRBJ2-7; D is ambiguous. The germline V gene encodes CDR1 MNHEY and CDR2 SVGAGI. V dropped 2 bases and J dropped 6 bases, with 5 bases sitting between them. This CDR3 has 11 residues. CDR3 in DNA: TGTGCCAGCAGTTACGGCGGCGAGCAGTACTTC. This gives the protein CASSYGGEQYF.

The CDR3 region has the DNA TGTGCCAGCAGCCCACCCTCGGAAGCTTTCTTT. It is translated as CASSPPSEAFF. This chain uses TRBV16 with TRBJ1-1; no clear D gene. V lost 4 bases and J 8 bases, leaving 8 bases between the germline ends. Germline-derived CDR1 and CDR2 are KGHSY and FQNENV. This CDR3 region has 11 residues.

The chain carries TRBV5-1 and TRBJ1-2, with 7 bases aligning to TRBD1. Germline V gives CDR1 SGHRS, CDR2 YFSETQ. V shed 0 bases and J 0 bases; nucleotides not matched to a gene: 11. This CDR3 spans 18 amino acids. In nucleotides, the CDR3 is TGCGCCAGCAGCTTGGCCCCCAACAGACAGGGACCTAACTATGGCTACACCTTC. The encoded protein is CASSLAPNRQGPNYGYTF.

The rearrangement joins TRBV28 to TRBJ1-4; TRBD1 matches 9 bases. Trimming cost V 5 bases and J 5 bases; bases outside gene matches: 3. Germline V lookup: CDR1 MDHEN, CDR2 SYDVKM. CDR3 length equals 14 residues. The CDR3 here is CASSRDRENEKLFF. As DNA, the CDR3 is TGTGCCAGCAGTCGGGACAGGGAAAATGAAAAACTGTTTTTT.

This clone was recorded a few times. The rearrangement joins TRBV30 to TRBJ1-5; D might be TRBD1 (6 bases). Germline V lookup: CDR1 GTSNPN, CDR2 SVGIG (reference sequence). V lost 1 base and J lost 9, with 22 bases in between. This CDR3 has 16 residues. The CDR3 here is CAWSAQVGQSYRPQHF. The CDR3 nucleotides are TGTGCCTGGAGTGCACAGGTTGGACAGTCCTATCGGCCCCAGCATTTT.

A few counts support this clone. The chain employs TRBV19 and TRBJ2-7, with D possibly TRBD1 on 5 matching bases. With 5 bases removed from V and 6 bases from J, the gap between germline ends came to 14 bases. The CDR3 contains 13 residues. From germline, CDR1 is LNHDA and CDR2 SQIVND (reference sequence). The CDR3 DNA is TGTGCCAGTAGTCCTCAAGGGGTACGCGAGCAGTACTTC. Amino acid sequence: CASSPQGVREQYF.

The chain joins TRBV19 to TRBJ2-1; TRBD2 matches at 8 bases. With V trimmed by 7 bases and J by 8 bases, 10 bases remained unmatched. The CDR3 has 14 residues. Germline V gene data show CDR1 as LNHDA and CDR2 as SQIVND (reference sequence). The CDR3 spells CASTLDGAGDEQFF. The CDR3 bases are TGTGCCAGTACCTTGGACGGAGCGGGGGATGAGCAGTTCTTC.

V is TRBV28 and J is TRBJ1-6; D may be TRBD1 (6 bases). Germline lookup yields CDR1 MDHEN and CDR2 SYDVKM. This CDR3 is built from 12 residues. Deletions cut 11 bases from V and 10 bases from J, with 15 bases between. The CDR3 region is CAVTTGSSPLHF. The CDR3 DNA sequence: TGTGCCGTCACGACAGGTTCGTCACCCCTCCACTTT. The entire variable domain, with the rest obtained from reference TRBV28 and TRBJ1-6, is as follows: DVKVTQSSRYLVKRTGEKVFLECVQDMDHENMFWYRQDPGLGLRLIYFSYDVKMKEKGDIPEGYSVSREKKERFSLILESASTNQTSMYLCAVTTGSSPLHFGNGTRLTVT.

The sample holds one count of this clone. This chain links TRBV19 with TRBJ2-7, with TRBD1 matching 10 bases. V shed 6 bases, J shed 3 bases, and the junction held 5 bases outside the gene matches. CDR3 length: 14 residues. Per the germline V gene, CDR1 is LNHDA and CDR2 is SQIVND (reference sequence). The CDR3 DNA is TGTGCCAGTAGCCCGGGACAGGGGATCTACGAGCAGTACTTC. This sequence encodes CASSPGQGIYEQYF.

This rearrangement joins TRBV28 to TRBJ2-5; 10 nucleotides align to TRBD2. The CDR3 is 16 residues long. The germline gives CDR1 MDHEN, CDR2 SYDVKM. V gave up 6 bases and J gave up 5 bases; unmatched junction bases: 12. The CDR3 nucleotides are TGTGCCAGCAGCCAGACTTTCAGCGGGAGGGTGGAGACCCAGTACTTC. It translates to CASSQTFSGRVETQYF.

The CDR3 nucleotides read TGTGCCAGCAGCGTAGAGGGCGGAAAAGAGACCCAGTACTTC. This sequence encodes CASSVEGGKETQYF. The rearrangement joins TRBV9 to TRBJ2-5, with D unresolved. V was shortened by 0 bases and J by 3 bases, with 9 bases between the two germline ends. Germline CDR1 reads SGDLS; CDR2 reads YYNGEE. The CDR3 covers 14 residues.

The chain has TRBV2 and TRBJ2-3, with 12 nucleotides matching TRBD2. V was pared by 0 bases and J by 6 bases, with 7 bases of the junction left unmatched. Germline V CDR1 and CDR2: SNHLY, FYNNEI. The CDR3 covers 17 residues. The CDR3 bases are TGTGCCAGCAGTGAAGCCCACCGGACTAGCGGGAAGGATACGCAGTATTTT. Translated: CASSEAHRTSGKDTQYF. The full variable domain, completed using reference TRBV2 and TRBJ2-3, is EPEVTQTPSHQVTQMGQEVILRCVPISNHLYFYWYRQILGQKVEFLVSFYNNEISEKSEIFDDQFSVERPDGSNFTLKIRSTKLEDSAMYFCASSEAHRTSGKDTQYFGPGTRLTVL.

V and J are TRBV19 and TRBJ2-2; 9 bases are a match to TRBD1. Germline CDR1 and CDR2: LNHDA and SQIVND (reference sequence). V shed 5 bases, J shed 6 bases, and the junction held 4 bases outside the gene matches. The CDR3 consists of 14 residues. CDR3: CASSQGQGAGELFF. CDR3 nucleotides: TGTGCCAGTAGTCAGGGACAGGGCGCCGGGGAGCTGTTTTTT. The full variable domain, rest sourced from reference TRBV19 and TRBJ2-2, is DGGITQSPKYLFRKEGQNVTLSCEQNLNHDAMYWYRQDPGQGLRLIYYSQIVNDFQKGDIAEGYSVSREKKESFPLTVTSAQKNPTAFYLCASSQGQGAGELFFGEGSRLTVL.

The rearrangement uses TRBV27 and TRBJ1-2, with 7 nucleotides matching TRBD1. The CDR3 contains 16 residues. Germline V gene lookup returns CDR1 MNHEY and CDR2 SMNVEV (reference sequence). V was pared by 7 bases and J by 3 bases, with 14 bases of the junction left unmatched. The CDR3: CASTSSSTGVDYGYTF. In nucleotides, the CDR3 is TGTGCCAGCACGAGTTCAAGTACAGGGGTAGACTATGGCTACACCTTC.

The chain joins TRBV11-2 to TRBJ2-1, with D perhaps matching TRBD1 (6 bases). V shed 5 bases and J shed 0 bases, with 17 bases lying between them. This CDR3 is built from 17 residues. In germline, CDR1 is SGHAT, CDR2 FQNNGV. This CDR3 is CASSLRAPGDSYNEQFF. The CDR3, as DNA: TGTGCCAGCAGCCTTAGAGCCCCAGGGGACTCCTACAATGAGCAGTTCTTC.